This T cell receptor (beta chain) appears in the sequencing data of a study of T cell responses to AZD1222 COVID-19 vaccine. This clone has just one count. The antigen remains undetermined. TCRdb's table, derived via immunoSEQ multiplex PCR, lists solely in-frame clones and lacks some. This sample has under 130,000 clones, with 91% found just once. Study-level findings and limits: There were vaccine-associated CD4 TCRs across spike, dominant at 160-218 and 743-854. Possibly, clonal diversity was underestimated; donors were largely white British and included more females. Unmutated regions of variants are reportedly targeted by nearly half of spike-specific TCRs. Spike-specific TCR breadth and depth both grew after two AZD1222 doses.

The germline CDR1 and CDR2 sequences are ENHRY and SYGVKD. The ends were cut back, 8 bases at V and 5 bases at J, with 9 bases in the middle. The CDR3 runs 11 residues. This clonotype originated in an adult in good health. The rearrangement uses TRBV10-3 and TRBJ2-5; no firm D call. The material was peripheral blood, obtained on day 0 of AZD1222 vaccination. The CDR3 here is CAIGTQETQYF. As DNA, the CDR3 is TGTGCCATCGGCACACAGGAGACCCAGTACTTC.